Each of the 8 T cell receptor beta chains below was sequenced from the same sample in a study of shared clonotypes between healthy human individuals. Repertoires were generated with immunoSEQ multiplex PCR, while TCRdb's copy carries only in-frame clones and drops some. The sample contains some 2,000,000 clones, under 97% of which appear only once. Specimen: naive CD4+ T cells sorted from blood. Subset reported: CD45RA+ positively selected. The receptors were sampled from a young man in good health.

J is TRBJ2-7 and V is TRBV15; 7 bases map to TRBD1. Germline-derived CDR1 and CDR2 are LNHNV and YYDKDF (reference sequence). The CDR3 spans 13 residues. The junction had 2 bases not matched to a gene; V was cut back by 0 bases and J by 6 bases. As DNA, the CDR3 is TGTGCCACCAGCAGAGATTCAGGGGGCGAGCAGTACTTC. It encodes CATSRDSGGEQYF.

The chain uses TRBV7-2 and TRBJ2-7; 10 positions agree with TRBD2. The germline V gene has CDR1 SGHTA and CDR2 FQGNSA. The CDR3 consists of 15 residues. V was pared by 4 bases and J by 3 bases, with 6 bases of the junction left unmatched. CDR3 sequence: CASSSSGRADYEQYF. In nucleotides, the CDR3 is TGTGCCAGCAGCTCCAGCGGGAGGGCCGACTACGAGCAGTACTTC. Looking up the rest from reference TRBV7-2 and TRBJ2-7 gives the full variable domain: GAGVSQSPSNKVTEKGKDVELRCDPISGHTALYWYRQSLGQGLEFLIYFQGNSAPDKSGLPSDRFSAERTGGSVSTLTIQRTQQEDSAVYLCASSSSGRADYEQYFGPGTRLTVT.

The chain combines TRBV6-6 with TRBJ2-5; D is ambiguous. Germline assignment: CDR1 MNHNY and CDR2 SVGAGI (reference sequence). This CDR3 spans 13 amino acids. V lost 7 bases to trimming and J lost 2 bases, with 11 bases between them. CDR3 amino acids: CASIQPGQETQYF. Written as DNA, the CDR3 is TGTGCCAGCATTCAACCCGGGCAAGAGACCCAGTACTTC.

The chain has TRBV5-4 and TRBJ2-4; D remains ambiguous. Germline V CDR1 and CDR2: SGHNT, YYREEE (reference sequence). This CDR3 comprises 13 residues. V was trimmed by 2 bases and J by 5 bases, leaving 8 bases between them. This CDR3 reads CASSLTAQNIQYF. CDR3 nucleotide sequence: TGTGCCAGCAGCTTAACAGCTCAAAACATTCAGTACTTC.

The rearrangement links TRBV5-4 to TRBJ2-3; D perhaps matches TRBD2 (6 bases). The CDR3 consists of 16 residues. CDR1 SGHNT and CDR2 YYREEE come from the germline V gene (reference sequence). The germline V and J ends were trimmed by 0 bases and 3 bases, with 14 bases remaining between them. This CDR3 is CASSLAVLAGTDTQYF. The CDR3, as DNA: TGTGCCAGCAGCTTGGCCGTACTAGCCGGGACAGATACGCAGTATTTT.

V usage is TRBV5-4 and J usage is TRBJ1-3; 11 positions agree with TRBD1. The CDR3 runs 15 residues. V lost 4 bases, J lost 7 bases, and 7 bases stayed unmatched. CDR1 is SGHNT, CDR2 YYREEE, per germline (reference sequence). The CDR3 nucleotides are TGTGCCAGCAGCATAACCGGGACAGGGGGGAACACCATATATTTT. Amino acid sequence: CASSITGTGGNTIYF.

This chain uses TRBV7-6 with TRBJ2-7; 7 bases are a match to TRBD1. In germline, CDR1 is SGHVS, CDR2 FNYEAQ. V dropped 2 bases and J dropped 8; count of bases not matched to a gene: 9. CDR3 length: 14 amino acids. The CDR3 loop is CASSLLQGPGQQYF. CDR3 DNA sequence: TGTGCCAGCAGCTTACTACAGGGGCCAGGGCAGCAGTACTTC.

This sequence joins TRBV6-5 and TRBJ2-1; TRBD1 might be the D (6 bases). Germline CDR1 reads MNHEY; CDR2 reads SVGAGI. The V end was cut by 6 bases, the J end by 10 bases, with 13 bases between. The CDR3 is 12 residues long. CDR3 nucleotides: TGTGCCAGCAGCAAACAGGGACGCGAGCAGTTCTTC. It codes for CASSKQGREQFF.